The present entry profiles one T cell receptor beta chain with its context. Assay: immunoSEQ multiplex PCR; the TCRdb copy retains only in-frame clones and omits some. The sample lists about 120,000 clones, roughly 90% occurring once. The V end lost 1 base, the J end lost 7 bases, and 10 bases lay between the germline ends. In germline, CDR1 is LGHDT, CDR2 YNNKEL (reference sequence). The CDR3 has 13 amino acids. This entry is derived from a study of T cell responses to AZD1222 COVID-19 vaccine. The genes are TRBV3-1 (or the pseudogene TRBV3-2) and TRBJ1-2; D gene ambiguous. The sequence was collected from an adult who received the AZD1222 COVID-19 vaccine. This material consisted of peripheral blood, taken 28 days after the second AZD1222 dose. Here the CDR3 DNA reads TGTGCCAGCAGCCAAGTCTTCCAAGGTGGCTACACCTTC. Its translation is CASSQVFQGGYTF.